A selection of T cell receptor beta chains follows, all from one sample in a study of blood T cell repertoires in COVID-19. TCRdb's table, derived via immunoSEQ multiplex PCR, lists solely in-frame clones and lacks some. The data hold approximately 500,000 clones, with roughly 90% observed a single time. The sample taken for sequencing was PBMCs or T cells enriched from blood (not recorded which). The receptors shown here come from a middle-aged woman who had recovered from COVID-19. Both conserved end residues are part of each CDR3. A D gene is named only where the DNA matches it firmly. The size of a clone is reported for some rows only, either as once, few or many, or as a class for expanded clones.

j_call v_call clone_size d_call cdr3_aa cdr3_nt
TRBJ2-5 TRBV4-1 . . CASSQDLKETQYF TGCGCCAGCAGCCAAGATCTTAAAGAGACCCAGTACTTC
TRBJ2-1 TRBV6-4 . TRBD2 CASSGGTSGSSYNEQFF TGTGCCAGCAGTGGAGGGACTAGCGGTAGCTCCTACAATGAGCAGTTCTTC
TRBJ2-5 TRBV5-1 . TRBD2 CASSTGLGQETQYF TGCGCCAGCAGCACCGGACTAGGCCAAGAGACCCAGTACTTC
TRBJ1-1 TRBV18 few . CASSRPGTGNTEAFF TGTGCCAGCTCACGGCCCGGGACTGGGAACACTGAAGCTTTCTTT
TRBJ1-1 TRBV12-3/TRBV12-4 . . CASVISSEAFF TGTGCCAGTGTAATATCGTCGGAAGCTTTCTTT
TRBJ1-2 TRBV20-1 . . CSASRGEGYTF TGCAGTGCTAGCAGGGGAGAGGGCTACACCTTC
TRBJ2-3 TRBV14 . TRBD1 CASSQVRDRGRDTQYF TGTGCCAGCAGCCAAGTCCGGGACAGGGGGCGAGATACGCAGTATTTT
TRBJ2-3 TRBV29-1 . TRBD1 CSVDRGGMDTQYF TGCAGCGTGGACAGGGGCGGTATGGATACGCAGTATTTT
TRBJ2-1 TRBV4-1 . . CASSQDPVVIDEQFF TGCGCCAGCAGCCAAGATCCGGTAGTTATCGATGAGCAGTTCTTC
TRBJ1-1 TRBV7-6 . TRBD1 CASSSLGTGHPNTEAFF TGTGCCAGCAGTTCTTTGGGGACAGGACACCCGAACACTGAAGCTTTCTTT
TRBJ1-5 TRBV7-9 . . CASSPQGGRSNQPQHF TGTGCCAGCAGCCCCCAGGGAGGACGGAGCAATCAGCCCCAGCATTTT
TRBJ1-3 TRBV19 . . CASSIQADTIYF TGTGCCAGTAGTATCCAGGCTGACACCATATATTTT
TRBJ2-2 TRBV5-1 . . CASSLDTNTGELFF TGCGCCAGCAGCTTGGATACAAACACCGGGGAGCTGTTTTTT
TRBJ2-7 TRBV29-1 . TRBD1 CSVESGQGRDEQYF TGCAGCGTTGAGTCCGGACAGGGGCGAGATGAGCAGTACTTC
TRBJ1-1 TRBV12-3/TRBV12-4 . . CASSLGEGTEAFF TGTGCCAGCAGTCTGGGAGAGGGCACTGAAGCTTTCTTT
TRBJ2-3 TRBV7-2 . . CASSLEKRSPPTDTQYF TGTGCCAGCAGCTTAGAAAAGCGGAGCCCCCCCACAGATACGCAGTATTTT
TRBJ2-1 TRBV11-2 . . CASSFRGALSYNEQFF TGTGCCAGCAGCTTCAGGGGTGCATTGTCCTACAATGAGCAGTTCTTC
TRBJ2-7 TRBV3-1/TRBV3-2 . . CASSQGGYLYEQYF TGTGCCAGCAGCCAAGGCGGCTACCTTTACGAGCAGTACTTC
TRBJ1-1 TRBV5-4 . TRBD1 CASSRRDSEAFF TGTGCCAGCAGCCGCCGGGACAGCGAAGCTTTCTTT
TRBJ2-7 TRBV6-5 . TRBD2 CASTSGGPYEQYF TGTGCCAGCACTTCGGGAGGGCCCTACGAGCAGTACTTC
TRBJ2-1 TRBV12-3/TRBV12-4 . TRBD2 CASSLVRGGEQFF TGTGCCAGCAGCTTAGTTCGCGGGGGAGAGCAGTTCTTC
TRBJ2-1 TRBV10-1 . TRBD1 CASGQGNEQFF TGCGCCAGCGGACAGGGCAATGAGCAGTTCTTC
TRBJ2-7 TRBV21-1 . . CASSKGGHEQYF TGTGCCAGCAGCAAAGGAGGCCACGAGCAGTACTTC
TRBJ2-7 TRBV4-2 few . CASSLSRDLSSYEQYF TGTGCCAGCAGCCTAAGTCGGGACTTAAGTTCCTACGAGCAGTACTTC
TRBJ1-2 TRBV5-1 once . CASSHTDYYGYTF TGCGCCAGCAGCCACACAGATTACTATGGCTACACCTTC